This passage covers 16 T cell receptor beta chains from one sample sequenced in a study of T cells in Graves' hyperthyroidism and ophthalmopathy. TCR beta CDR3 sequences were amplified from RNA transcripts. HTBI primers were employed in a first-round RT-PCR of the TCR CDR3. TCRdb reanalysed the multiplex PCR reads using MiXCR and keeps one entry per CDR3 protein. Among around 480,000 distinct CDR3 sequences, about an eighth were seen once, and the ten largest hold around a sixth. The sequencing sample was made of blood. The receptors were gathered from a woman aged 18 to 35 with Graves' hyperthyroidism.

This clonotype was observed a few times. The chain couples TRBV5-6 to TRBJ1-5; no clear D gene. The CDR3 runs 15 residues. Germline V gene lookup returns CDR1 SGHDT and CDR2 YYEEEE. The ends were cut back, 0 bases at V and 1 base at J, with 8 bases in the middle. CDR3 bases: TGTGCCAGCAGCTTGGGCCGGCCGAGCAATCAGCCCCAGCATTTT. It is translated as CASSLGRPSNQPQHF.

This clonotype appeared many times. The J gene is TRBJ2-1, the V gene TRBV11-3; possibly TRBD2 for D (6 bases). Germline V gene lookup returns CDR1 SGHNT and CDR2 YENEEA. V was pared by 8 bases and J by 1 base, with 15 bases between. This CDR3 has 15 amino acids. CDR3 loop: CASSLVAASYNEQFF. The CDR3, as DNA: TGTGCCAGCTCCTTAGTAGCGGCTTCCTACAATGAGCAGTTCTTC.

The DNA of the CDR3 is TGTGCCACCAGTGATTGGGTGCGGGACTATGGCTACACCTTC. This gives the protein CATSDWVRDYGYTF. The chain is built from TRBV24-1 and TRBJ1-2; D is unresolved. CDR1 is KGHDR, CDR2 SFDVKD, per germline. Trimming shortened V by 2 bases and J by 3 bases, and 9 bases separated the two germline ends. This CDR3 region has 14 residues.

This clonotype was seen many times. This rearrangement joins TRBV20-1 to TRBJ2-5, with 14 bases that match TRBD2. The CDR3 runs 15 residues. CDR1 and CDR2 (germline): DFQATT, SNEGSKA (reference sequence). V dropped 2 bases and J dropped 5; count of bases not matched to a gene: 4. The DNA of the CDR3 is TGCAGTGCTAGATCGGGACTAGCGGGAGTGGAGACCCAGTACTTC. It encodes CSARSGLAGVETQYF.

A note on this clonotype: One end of the junction does not line up with germline, which may come from a read error. The chain employs TRBV9 and TRBJ1-2, with TRBD1 matching over 7 bases. The CDR3 length is 15 residues. Germline values: CDR1 SGDLS, CDR2 YYNGEE. The CDR3 protein is CASSVARGQNYDYTF. The CDR3 DNA sequence: TGTGCCAGCAGCGTAGCTAGGGGACAGAACTATGACTACACCTTC. The full variable domain, completed using reference TRBV9 and TRBJ1-2, is DSGVTQTPKHLITATGQRVTLRCSPRSGDLSVYWYQQSLDQGLQFLIQYYNGEERAKGNILERFSAQQFPDLHSELNLSSLELGDSALYFCASSVARGQNYDYTFGSGTRLTVV.

In its sample, this clonotype was seen many times. The rearrangement links TRBV3-1 to TRBJ1-1; D uncertain. The CDR3 contains 17 residues. The V and J ends lost 4 bases and 4 bases respectively, with 22 bases between them. Per germline, CDR1 LGHDT and CDR2 YNNKEL (reference sequence). The CDR3 loop reads CASSPWQGSPKGTEAFF. The CDR3 DNA reads as TGTGCCAGCAGCCCTTGGCAAGGATCCCCCAAGGGCACTGAAGCTTTCTTT. Based on the CDR3 plus reference TRBV3-1 and TRBJ1-1, the full variable domain is DTAVSQTPKYLVTQMGNDKSIKCEQNLGHDTMYWYKQDSKKFLKIMFSYNNKELIINETVPNRFSPKSPDKAHLNLHINSLELGDSAVYFCASSPWQGSPKGTEAFFGQGTRLTVV.

This clonotype was detected only once. The J gene is TRBJ2-1, the V gene TRBV11-3, with D perhaps being TRBD1 or TRBD2 (5 bases each). Trimming pared 6 bases from V and 6 bases from J, leaving 18 bases between. CDR1 is SGHNT, CDR2 YENEEA, per germline. The CDR3 loop spans 15 amino acids. The CDR3 region is CASSLGDGHPNEQFF. In DNA, the CDR3 is TGTGCCAGCAGTCTCGGGGACGGACACCCCAATGAGCAGTTCTTC.

This clonotype was counted many times. CDR3 in DNA: TGTGCCAGCTCACCTTCCGGGACTAGAGTAGGCAATGAGCAGTTCTTC. This gives the protein CASSPSGTRVGNEQFF. The chain employs TRBV18 and TRBJ2-1, with 8 bases aligning to TRBD2. CDR1 KGHSH and CDR2 LQKENI come from the germline V gene. V shed 3 bases, J shed 6 bases, and the junction held 10 bases outside the gene matches. This CDR3 spans 16 amino acids.

This clonotype was detected ten times or more. This chain connects TRBV12-3 or TRBV12-4 to TRBJ2-1, with no clear D. With 1 base removed from V and 7 bases from J, the gap between germline ends came to 5 bases. This CDR3 has 12 residues. This CDR3 is CASSLGRNEQFF. The CDR3 DNA reads TGTGCCAGCAGTTTAGGCAGGAATGAGCAGTTCTTC.

This clonotype was seen repeatedly, ten times or more. CDR3 sequence (DNA): TGTGCCAGCAGGGGCGCTTCCTCCTATGGCTACACCTTC. This codes for CASRGASSYGYTF. The chain combines TRBV2 with TRBJ1-2; unclear D gene. The germline CDR1 and CDR2 sequences are SNHLY and FYNNEI. V was clipped by 6 bases and J by 4 bases, with 12 bases between them. This CDR3 contains 13 residues.

This clonotype was seen repeatedly, ten times or more. Given a much more abundant clone one base away, this may be a read error. The chain combines TRBV2 with TRBJ2-1; 9 bases fit TRBD1. The CDR3 contains 15 residues. Germline trimming cut 10 bases from V and 4 bases from J; bases unmatched to any gene: 11. Germline CDR1 is SNHLY and CDR2 is FYNNEI. The CDR3 loop reads CATRRGTGLYNEQFF. In nucleotides, the CDR3 is TGTGCCACCAGAAGAGGGACAGGGCTTTACAATGAGCAGTTCTTC. The full variable domain, completed using reference TRBV2 and TRBJ2-1, is EPEVTQTPSHQVTQMGQEVILRCVPISNHLYFYWYRQILGQKVEFLVSFYNNEISEKSEIFDDQFSVERPDGSNFTLKIRSTKLEDSAMYFCATRRGTGLYNEQFFGPGTRLTVL.

This clonotype was picked up a small number of times. This chain links TRBV6-1 with TRBJ2-7; D gene ambiguous. The CDR3 covers 10 residues. Trimming took off 10 bases at V and 4 bases at J, with 8 bases between the two ends. The V gene's germline CDR1 is MNHNS and CDR2 SASEGT. The CDR3 DNA reads as TGTGCCACCTACCCATACGAGCAGTACTTC. This encodes CATYPYEQYF.

There are many counts of this clonotype. This sequence joins TRBV12-3 or TRBV12-4 and TRBJ2-1; D is tentatively TRBD1 or TRBD2 (5 bases each). This CDR3 is 13 amino acids long. Between the trimmed V and J ends, which lost 5 bases and 10 bases, there was a span of 15 bases. The chain's CDR3 is CASSPRDRPEQFF. CDR3 nucleotides: TGTGCCAGCAGTCCGAGGGACCGTCCCGAGCAGTTCTTC.

There are many counts of this clonotype. The V call is TRBV30, the J call TRBJ2-3; D is uncertain. This CDR3 has 13 residues. Germline V CDR1 and CDR2: GTSNPN, SVGIG (reference sequence). Trimming removed 0 bases from V and 5 bases from J, with 9 bases in between. Here the CDR3 DNA reads TGTGCCTGGAGTGTACACGGTGAAGATACGCAGTATTTT. Translated: CAWSVHGEDTQYF.

This clonotype was observed once. The chain recombines TRBV4-1 with TRBJ1-1; possible D gene TRBD1, 5 bases. Trimming stripped 1 base from V and 1 base from J, with 10 bases between. This CDR3 has 15 amino acids. Looked up from germline, CDR1 is MGHRA and CDR2 is YSYEKL. CDR3 sequence: CASSQVGTPNTEAFF. The CDR3 DNA is TGCGCCAGCAGCCAAGTTGGGACGCCGAACACTGAAGCTTTCTTT.

There are many counts of this clonotype. The rearrangement joins TRBV5-1 to TRBJ2-7; possible D gene TRBD2, 7 bases. Germline lookup yields CDR1 SGHRS and CDR2 YFSETQ. There are 15 residues in the CDR3. Between the trimmed V and J ends, which lost 4 bases and 6 bases, there was a span of 20 bases. The CDR3 protein is CASSRNRDERGEQYF. CDR3 nucleotide sequence: TGCGCCAGCAGCAGAAACAGGGATGAGCGGGGCGAGCAGTACTTC.